This T cell receptor (beta chain) stems from a study of blood T cell repertoires in COVID-19. The CDR3 sequence is 15 residues long. CDR1 is GTSNPN and CDR2 is SVGIG in the germline V gene (reference sequence). V shed 1 base and J shed 7 bases, with 19 bases lying between them. The repertoire was sequenced with immunoSEQ multiplex PCR; TCRdb's copy has only in-frame clones and lacks some. The sample records approximately 350,000 clones, about 86% being singletons. This chain uses TRBV30 with TRBJ1-1; D uncertain. Sequencing was done on a sample of peripheral blood. This receptor was taken from a man younger than 45 with active or convalescent COVID-19. The CDR3 DNA reads as TGTGCCTGGAGTGGGGCTTTGCTGGGCCCCGGTGAAGCTTTCTTT. Encoded protein: CAWSGALLGPGEAFF.